This T cell receptor (beta chain) was captured by sequencing in a study of blood T cells in healthy people across ages. PCR was performed a second time for about 7 to 11 cycles using a sample-barcoded 5' primer and a J-beta primer mix. TCRdb reanalysed the 5' RACE reads using MiXCR and keeps one entry per CDR3 protein. The sample consists of around 1.5 million distinct CDR3 sequences, roughly 32% of them appearing once. This clonotype was observed a few times. This CDR3 has 13 amino acids. Trimming pared 4 bases from V and 4 bases from J, leaving 8 bases between. CDR1 and CDR2 from the germline V gene are MNHEY and SVGAGI.

This receptor was obtained from a woman between 25 and 40 years old in good health. The sequenced sample was blood. The rearrangement uses TRBV6-5 and TRBJ1-5; D is unresolved. The CDR3 sequence is CASSSVLNQPQHF. The DNA for the CDR3 is TGTGCCAGCAGTTCGGTCTTAAATCAGCCCCAGCATTTT.